The clone carrying this TCR beta chain was seen repeatedly, ten times or more. The sample belongs to a study of tumor-infiltrating lymphocytes in oesophageal squamous cell carcinoma. TCRdb redid the calling of the PCR reads with MiXCR, one entry per CDR3 protein. The sample lists over 10,000 distinct CDR3 sequences, about 55% occurring once. CDR3 size: 20 residues. J was trimmed by 3 bases and V by 3 bases; bases with no gene match: 22. Germline V gene sequence: CDR1 SEHNR, CDR2 FQNEAQ (reference sequence). The source of this sequence is a female donor with esophageal squamous cell carcinoma. The chain joins TRBV7-9 to TRBJ1-1; the match to TRBD1 covers 7 bases. Sequences were obtained from esophageal tumor tissue. CDR3 sequence: CASSLSSGRIGGQSDTEAFF. The CDR3, as DNA: TGTGCCAGCAGCTTGTCTTCCGGCCGGATCGGGGGACAGAGCGACACTGAAGCTTTCTTT.